The 18 T cell receptor beta chains below come from one sample, sequenced in a study of blood T cell repertoires in COVID-19. Clones were read by immunoSEQ multiplex PCR, and TCRdb kept only the in-frame ones, dropping some. This table holds around 70,000 clones, 65% to 90% found once. Input material: peripheral blood. The origin of the receptors is a man aged 55-75 years with acute or convalescent COVID-19.

Here the CDR3 DNA reads TGTGCCAGCAGTTTATGGGGACTGATCGGCACAGATACGCAGTATTTT. Encoded protein: CASSLWGLIGTDTQYF. V is TRBV27 and J is TRBJ2-3, with D possibly TRBD2 on 6 matching bases. The CDR3 is 16 amino acids. Looked up from germline, CDR1 is MNHEY and CDR2 is SMNVEV (reference sequence). Trimming shortened V by 1 base and J by 1 base, and 12 bases separated the two germline ends.

The chain joins TRBV29-1 to TRBJ2-7; unclear D gene. This CDR3 is 11 amino acids long. Between the trimmed V and J ends, which lost 0 bases and 4 bases, there was a span of 4 bases. In germline, CDR1 is SQVTM, CDR2 ANQGSEA. For the CDR3, the DNA is TGCAGCGTTGAAGACAGATACGAGCAGTACTTC. Translated, it gives CSVEDRYEQYF.

This clone appeared a single time. The chain carries TRBV29-1 and TRBJ2-2; 9 nucleotides agree with TRBD2. This CDR3 region has 17 residues. Per the germline V gene, CDR1 is SQVTM and CDR2 is ANQGSEA. The J segment lost 1 base and the V segment lost 4 bases, leaving 10 bases of the junction unmatched. CDR3 sequence reads: CSVAPVVSGGNTGELFF. The CDR3 DNA reads as TGCAGCGTTGCCCCTGTTGTTAGCGGGGGGAACACCGGGGAGCTGTTTTTT.

V gene TRBV10-3 combines with J gene TRBJ2-7; D is perhaps TRBD1 (5 bases). The CDR3 consists of 14 residues. V lost 10 bases, J lost 6 bases, and 22 bases lay in between. Germline V CDR1 and CDR2: ENHRY, SYGVKD. The CDR3 region is CASGSRVSASEQYF. The CDR3 DNA reads as TGTGCCAGTGGATCCAGGGTGAGTGCAAGCGAGCAGTACTTC.

V is TRBV18 and J is TRBJ2-2; D unclear. Trimming shortened V by 0 bases and J by 6 bases, and 14 bases separated the two germline ends. CDR1 is KGHSH, CDR2 LQKENI, per germline. This CDR3 region has 16 residues. CDR3 amino acids: CASSPPSQEIAGELFF. In DNA, the CDR3 is TGTGCCAGCTCACCACCGAGCCAAGAGATCGCCGGGGAGCTGTTTTTT.

The chain couples TRBV24-1 to TRBJ1-2, with D perhaps TRBD1 (5 bases). Between the trimmed V and J ends, which lost 2 bases and 7 bases, there was a span of 13 bases. Germline loops: CDR1 KGHDR, CDR2 SFDVKD. This CDR3 is 14 amino acids long. The CDR3 region is CATSDYIGGGGYTF. CDR3 nucleotide sequence: TGTGCCACCAGTGATTATATCGGGGGAGGTGGCTACACCTTC.

This chain links TRBV19 with TRBJ2-3; TRBD2 matches at 9 bases. Trimming removed 7 bases from V and 2 bases from J; junction bases left unmatched: 13. Germline CDR1 is LNHDA and CDR2 is SQIVND (reference sequence). The CDR3 covers 17 residues. The CDR3 loop reads CASTDPGAGGITDTQYF. CDR3 nucleotides: TGTGCCAGTACCGACCCTGGGGCGGGGGGGATCACAGATACGCAGTATTTT.

The rearrangement links TRBV7-9 to TRBJ2-1, with a weak D call TRBD2 (5 bases). The CDR3 covers 12 residues. The ends were cut back, 5 bases at V and 10 bases at J, with 12 bases in the middle. Germline V gene lookup returns CDR1 SEHNR and CDR2 FQNEAQ (reference sequence). The CDR3 DNA is TGTGCCAGCAGCCGTAGAGGCGGGGAGCAGTTCTTC. Its translation is CASSRRGGEQFF.

The chain combines TRBV24-1 with TRBJ1-5; tentative D call: TRBD1 (5 bases). Trimming shortened V by 0 bases and J by 9 bases, and 17 bases separated the two germline ends. Germline V gene lookup returns CDR1 KGHDR and CDR2 SFDVKD. CDR3 size: 16 residues. For the CDR3, the DNA is TGTGCCACCAGTGATTTGCAAAGGGGAAAATGGGGGCCCCAGCATTTT. Its protein product is CATSDLQRGKWGPQHF.

This sequence joins TRBV13 and TRBJ1-1; 9 bases fit TRBD1. V lost 5 bases and J lost 1; bases outside the gene matches: 5. The CDR3 runs 15 residues. Germline CDR1 PRHDT, CDR2 FYEKMQ (reference sequence). The CDR3 region is CASSRTGARNTEAFF. The CDR3 region has the DNA TGTGCCAGCAGCCGGACAGGGGCTCGGAACACTGAAGCTTTCTTT.

V and J are TRBV30 and TRBJ1-1; 8 positions match TRBD1. This CDR3 is built from 15 residues. Germline values: CDR1 GTSNPN, CDR2 SVGIG (reference sequence). The V segment lost 3 bases and the J segment 1 base; nucleotides outside the gene matches: 7. The CDR3 loop is CAWRESGGKNTEAFF. The CDR3 DNA reads as TGTGCCTGGAGGGAATCAGGGGGCAAGAACACTGAAGCTTTCTTT.

This chain links TRBV12-5 with TRBJ1-6; 7 nucleotides line up with TRBD1. Unmatched junction bases numbered 9, after V lost 5 bases and J lost 8 bases. The germline V gene has CDR1 LGHNT and CDR2 FRNRAP. The CDR3 consists of 15 residues. This CDR3 reads CASGPPTGWDSPLHF. The CDR3, as DNA: TGTGCTAGTGGTCCCCCGACAGGGTGGGATTCACCCCTCCACTTT.

The J gene is TRBJ1-1, the V gene TRBV10-3, with 9 positions matching TRBD1. Per the germline V gene, CDR1 is ENHRY and CDR2 is SYGVKD. V gave up 4 bases and J gave up 2 bases; unmatched junction bases: 8. CDR3 size: 16 residues. In DNA form, the CDR3 reads TGTGCCATCAGTGGGCTGGACAGGGGAGATAACACTGAAGCTTTCTTT. This sequence encodes CAISGLDRGDNTEAFF.

The genes are TRBV19 and TRBJ2-3; D is perhaps TRBD1 (6 bases). This CDR3 is built from 15 residues. The V end lost 6 bases, the J end lost 1 base, and 14 bases lay between the germline ends. Germline values: CDR1 LNHDA, CDR2 SQIVND (reference sequence). CDR3 sequence reads: CASSLIEGGTDTQYF. The CDR3 DNA is TGTGCCAGTAGCTTAATCGAGGGGGGCACAGATACGCAGTATTTT. Using reference TRBV19 and TRBJ2-3 for the parts outside the CDR3, the full variable domain is DGGITQSPKYLFRKEGQNVTLSCEQNLNHDAMYWYRQDPGQGLRLIYYSQIVNDFQKGDIAEGYSVSREKKESFPLTVTSAQKNPTAFYLCASSLIEGGTDTQYFGPGTRLTVL.

This clone appeared a few times. The chain employs TRBV6-4 and TRBJ1-2; no firm D call. Trimming cost V 0 bases and J 7 bases, with 12 bases left between them. Germline lookup yields CDR1 MRHNA and CDR2 SNTAGT. This CDR3 is 14 amino acids long. CDR3 DNA: TGTGCCAGCAGTGACTCGAACCGTCGGTCTGGCTACACCTTC. It specifies CASSDSNRRSGYTF.

V usage is TRBV6-2 or TRBV6-3 and J usage is TRBJ2-7, with D possibly being TRBD1 (5 bases). Trimming took off 2 bases at V and 0 bases at J, with 8 bases between the two ends. The CDR3 is 14 amino acids. The germline CDR1 and CDR2 sequences are MNHEY and SVGEGT. The CDR3 bases are TGTGCCAGCAGTTACGACAGCAGCTCCTACGAGCAGTACGTC. Translating it yields CASSYDSSSYEQYV.

The V and J genes are TRBV2 and TRBJ2-7, with 9 positions matching TRBD2. Germline CDR1 SNHLY, CDR2 FYNNEI. This CDR3 region has 13 residues. The V segment lost 5 bases and the J segment 7 bases; nucleotides outside the gene matches: 6. The CDR3 loop is CASSRGLAEEQYF. The CDR3 coding sequence is TGTGCCAGCAGTCGGGGACTAGCAGAAGAGCAGTACTTC.

The chain links TRBV6-5 to TRBJ1-1, with a weak D call TRBD1 (6 bases). CDR1 and CDR2 from the germline V gene are MNHEY and SVGAGI. The germline V and J ends were trimmed by 6 bases and 1 base, with 15 bases remaining between them. This CDR3 is built from 15 residues. For the CDR3, the DNA is TGTGCCAGCAGGAAGAATCCGACAGGGAACACTGAAGCTTTCTTT. This codes for CASRKNPTGNTEAFF.